This passage covers 10 T cell receptor beta chains from one sample sequenced in a study of blood T cell repertoires in COVID-19. This table comes from immunoSEQ multiplex PCR, and its TCRdb copy is limited to in-frame clones, with some not included. The sample records roughly 35,000 clones, around four fifths being singletons. The sequencing input was peripheral blood. These TCRs come from a man older than 75 with acute or convalescent COVID-19.

This clone has a handful of counts. The chain has TRBV7-3 and TRBJ2-2, with TRBD2 as a possible D gene (6 bases). The CDR3 covers 13 residues. Deletions cut 1 base from V and 6 bases from J, with 6 bases between. Germline-derived CDR1 and CDR2 are SGHTA and FQGTGA. CDR3 coding DNA: TGTGCCAGCAGCTTAAGACTAGCCGGGGAGCTGTTTTTT. Protein: CASSLRLAGELFF.

The chain uses TRBV5-4 and TRBJ1-2; 7 bases match TRBD1. V gave up 2 bases and J gave up 8 bases; unmatched junction bases: 9. CDR3 size: 14 residues. CDR1 and CDR2 from the germline V gene are SGHNT and YYREEE (reference sequence). The CDR3 DNA is TGTGCCAGCAGCTTTAAAGGGGGCGCGGGAGGCTACACCTTC. This gives the protein CASSFKGGAGGYTF.

This rearrangement joins TRBV5-1 to TRBJ1-6, with a tentative D call TRBD1 (5 bases). The CDR3 sequence is 12 residues long. CDR1 is SGHRS and CDR2 is YFSETQ in the germline V gene. V dropped 4 bases and J dropped 14 bases, with 13 bases sitting between them. CDR3 in amino acids: CASSQEGGALHF. DNA for the CDR3: TGCGCCAGCAGCCAGGAAGGAGGGGCCCTCCACTTT.

This clone was observed a few times. This rearrangement joins TRBV9 to TRBJ2-5, with a possible D match to TRBD2 (6 bases). In germline, CDR1 is SGDLS, CDR2 YYNGEE. The V gene lost 2 bases and the J gene lost 2 bases, with 7 bases spanning the gap. The length of the CDR3 is 13 residues. CDR3 region: CASSVGGQETQYF. In DNA form, the CDR3 reads TGTGCCAGCAGCGTGGGGGGTCAAGAGACCCAGTACTTC.

The V call is TRBV19, the J call TRBJ1-1; 8 bases are a match to TRBD1. V lost 8 bases and J lost 1; bases outside the gene matches: 3. CDR1 LNHDA and CDR2 SQIVND come from the germline V gene (reference sequence). CDR3 length: 13 amino acids. CDR3 bases: TGTGCCAGTCGGGGACAGGCGAACACTGAAGCTTTCTTT. Its protein product is CASRGQANTEAFF.

For the CDR3, the DNA is TGTGCCAGCAGCTATAGCTACGAGCAGTACTTC. It encodes CASSYSYEQYF. The genes are TRBV14 and TRBJ2-7; D is undetermined. Germline CDR1 is SGHDN and CDR2 is FVKESK. Trimming left V 5 bases short and J 3 bases short, with 5 bases between. The CDR3 spans 11 residues.

J is TRBJ2-3 and V is TRBV19, with D tentatively TRBD2 (6 bases). The germline V gene has CDR1 LNHDA and CDR2 SQIVND (reference sequence). V gave up 10 bases and J gave up 0 bases, with 14 bases separating them. This CDR3 spans 14 amino acids. The CDR3, as DNA: TGTGCCACCAGACGGGACTCAAGCACAGATACGCAGTATTTT. Protein product: CATRRDSSTDTQYF.

In regard to this clone: The sample holds other DNA sequences that translate to the same CDR3. The chain recombines TRBV5-5 with TRBJ2-2; 8 positions match TRBD1. Germline V gives CDR1 SGHKS, CDR2 YYEKEE (reference sequence). This CDR3 has 13 amino acids. With V trimmed by 4 bases and J by 6 bases, 2 bases remained unmatched. CDR3 region: CASSRTGPGELFF. CDR3 coding DNA: TGTGCCAGCAGCAGGACAGGGCCCGGGGAGCTGTTTTTT.

This clone occurred a few times. The chain combines TRBV27 with TRBJ2-3; TRBD2 is a possible D gene (6 bases). Germline V gives CDR1 MNHEY, CDR2 SMNVEV (reference sequence). This CDR3 is built from 15 residues. V was pared by 8 bases and J by 0 bases, with 15 bases between. The CDR3 DNA reads TGTGCCAGCCGCCTAGGTGCGGGAAGCACAGATACGCAGTATTTT. This codes for CASRLGAGSTDTQYF.

V is TRBV2 and J is TRBJ1-2; 11 positions match TRBD1. The CDR3 runs to 14 residues. CDR1 SNHLY and CDR2 FYNNEI come from the germline V gene. The ends lost 3 bases at V and 10 bases at J; junction bases unmatched: 7. The CDR3 loop reads CASSEIGTGGFYTF. The CDR3 region has the DNA TGTGCCAGCAGTGAGATTGGGACAGGGGGTTTCTACACCTTC.